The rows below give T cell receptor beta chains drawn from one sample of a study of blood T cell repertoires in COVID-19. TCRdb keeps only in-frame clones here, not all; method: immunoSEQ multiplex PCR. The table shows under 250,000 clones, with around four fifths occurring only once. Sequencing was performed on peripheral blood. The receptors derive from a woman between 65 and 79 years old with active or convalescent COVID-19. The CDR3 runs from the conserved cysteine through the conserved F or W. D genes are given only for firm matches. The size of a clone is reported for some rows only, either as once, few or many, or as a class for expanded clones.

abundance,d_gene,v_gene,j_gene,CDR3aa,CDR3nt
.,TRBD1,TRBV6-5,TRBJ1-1,CASSYDRGKAEAFF,TGTGCCAGCAGTTACGACAGGGGTAAGGCTGAAGCTTTCTTT
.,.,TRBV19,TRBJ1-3,CASCNGPAGGNTIYF,TGTGCCAGTTGTAATGGACCAGCGGGAGGAAACACCATATATTTT
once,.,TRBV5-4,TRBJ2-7,CASRIPPGPSPYEQYF,TGTGCCAGCAGAATCCCCCCAGGGCCTTCCCCCTACGAGCAGTACTTC
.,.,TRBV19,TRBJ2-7,CASRPTGSSYEQYF,TGTGCCAGTAGACCCACAGGGAGCTCCTACGAGCAGTACTTC
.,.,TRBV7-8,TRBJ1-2,CASSLESGTYYGYTF,TGTGCCAGCAGCTTAGAGTCGGGGACATACTATGGCTACACCTTC
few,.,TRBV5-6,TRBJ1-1,CASSSSTRGAFF,TGTGCCAGCAGCTCATCGACGAGAGGGGCTTTCTTT
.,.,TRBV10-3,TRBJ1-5,CAISGGNNQPQHF,TGTGCCATCAGTGGCGGGAACAATCAGCCCCAGCATTTT
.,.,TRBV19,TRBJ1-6,CASSSGSRPPSPLHF,TGTGCCAGTAGCTCAGGAAGCCGCCCCCCTTCACCCCTCCACTTT
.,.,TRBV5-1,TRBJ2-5,CASSLVFQETQYF,TGCGCCAGCAGCTTGGTCTTTCAAGAGACCCAGTACTTC
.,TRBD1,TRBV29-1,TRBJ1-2,CSVVSGTGRHGYTF,TGCAGCGTTGTCTCCGGGACAGGGAGGCATGGCTACACCTTC
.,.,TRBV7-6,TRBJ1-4,CASSLGLPVEKLFF,TGTGCCAGCAGCTTGGGCCTACCCGTCGAAAAACTGTTTTTT
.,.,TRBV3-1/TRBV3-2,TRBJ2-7,CASSQAGWIQYF,TGTGCCAGCAGCCAAGCCGGGTGGATACAGTACTTC
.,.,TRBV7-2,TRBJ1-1,CASSLSPGYTEAFF,TGTGCCAGCAGCTTATCGCCGGGGTACACTGAAGCTTTCTTT